Shown below are 27 T cell receptor beta chains from a single sample sequenced in a study of T cell repertoires in cytomegalovirus infection. Their specific antigens are unknown. One entry per CDR3 protein results from TCRdb running MiXCR on the reads. The profile covers fewer than 900,000 distinct CDR3 sequences, with almost 30% appearing a single time and around 13% taken by the ten largest. Source: cultured CD8+ T cells from PBMCs, taken from culture after CMV antigen stimulation. The receptors shown here come from a human donor in good health (CMV status not recorded). Some clones in this sample may be carry-over from other donors' samples.

This clonotype was seen repeatedly, ten times or more. The chain carries TRBV7-6 and TRBJ2-1; the D gene is possibly TRBD2 (6 bases). The CDR3 loop spans 13 amino acids. V was cut by 0 bases and J by 9 bases, with 9 bases left in between. Germline V CDR1 and CDR2: SGHVS, FNYEAQ. The CDR3 region is CASSLAEGFEQFF. Here the CDR3 DNA reads TGTGCCAGCAGCTTAGCGGAGGGGTTTGAGCAGTTCTTC.

This clonotype was counted between two and nine times. The chain has TRBV11-3 and TRBJ2-3; 9 positions match TRBD2. CDR3 size: 16 residues. CDR1 and CDR2 from the germline V gene are SGHNT and YENEEA. With 5 bases clipped from V and 4 bases from J, the junction kept 10 bases outside the gene matches. The CDR3 is CASSLSVAGGSDTQYF. The DNA of the CDR3 is TGTGCCAGCAGCCTCAGTGTGGCGGGGGGGTCAGATACGCAGTATTTT.

The rearrangement links TRBV28 to TRBJ1-5; D not resolved. There are 14 residues in the CDR3. Germline CDR1 MDHEN, CDR2 SYDVKM. With 2 bases removed from V and 2 bases from J, the gap between germline ends came to 7 bases. DNA of the CDR3: TGTGCCAGCAGTTTAAGAGATGGCAATCAGCCCCAGCATTTT. Translation gives CASSLRDGNQPQHF.

In this sample, this clonotype turned up once. The J gene is TRBJ1-1, the V gene TRBV19; D not certain. Germline V gene data show CDR1 as LNHDA and CDR2 as SQIVND (reference sequence). The CDR3 contains 13 residues. V was pared by 6 bases and J by 4 bases, with 12 bases between. CDR3 sequence reads: CASSSGILTEAFF. The CDR3 DNA is TGTGCCAGTAGCAGCGGGATACTCACTGAAGCTTTCTTT. Variable domain in full (rest from reference TRBV19 and TRBJ1-1): DGGITQSPKYLFRKEGQNVTLSCEQNLNHDAMYWYRQDPGQGLRLIYYSQIVNDFQKGDIAEGYSVSREKKESFPLTVTSAQKNPTAFYLCASSSGILTEAFFGQGTRLTVV.

This clonotype showed up many times. The rearrangement joins TRBV12-3 or TRBV12-4 to TRBJ1-1; TRBD1 matches 7 bases. CDR3 length equals 16 residues. V shed 6 bases, J shed 4 bases, and the junction held 14 bases outside the gene matches. The CDR3 reads CASRFGTEEVGTEAFF. The CDR3 DNA sequence: TGTGCCAGCAGATTCGGGACAGAAGAAGTCGGCACTGAAGCTTTCTTT.

In its sample, this clonotype was seen many times. The chain combines TRBV6-1 with TRBJ1-1; D is unresolved. Per germline, CDR1 MNHNS and CDR2 SASEGT. The V end was cut by 6 bases, the J end by 1 base, with 9 bases between. This CDR3 comprises 13 residues. CDR3 amino acids: CASRSGGNTEAFF. Here the CDR3 DNA reads TGTGCCAGCAGGAGCGGTGGGAACACTGAAGCTTTCTTT.

The J gene is TRBJ2-7, the V gene TRBV7-9; D is possibly TRBD2 (7 bases). The CDR3 runs to 13 residues. Germline V gene lookup returns CDR1 SEHNR and CDR2 FQNEAQ (reference sequence). V lost 5 bases and J lost 4, with 12 bases in between. The CDR3 is CASSPEGGYEQYV. The CDR3 coding sequence is TGTGCCAGCAGCCCTGAGGGGGGGTACGAGCAGTACGTC.

The chain combines TRBV27 with TRBJ2-5; 8 nucleotides match TRBD1. Trimming took 10 bases from V and 5 from J; bases not matched to a gene: 6. The CDR3 covers 12 residues. The V gene's germline CDR1 is MNHEY and CDR2 SMNVEV (reference sequence). CDR3 nucleotide sequence: TGTGCCACCGGACAGGGACGGGAGACCCAGTACTTC. Translated: CATGQGRETQYF.

The CDR3 sequence: CSVETGQSLREQFF. CDR3 coding DNA: TGCAGCGTTGAGACGGGACAGTCCCTTCGGGAGCAGTTCTTC. This chain connects TRBV29-1 to TRBJ2-1, with 7 bases matching TRBD1. The CDR3 length is 14 residues. The J segment lost 10 bases and the V segment lost 3 bases, leaving 12 bases of the junction unmatched. Per the germline V gene, CDR1 is SQVTM and CDR2 is ANQGSEA.

This chain joins TRBV29-1 and TRBJ1-2; D perhaps matches TRBD1 (5 bases). CDR3 size: 12 residues. Germline V CDR1 and CDR2: SQVTM, ANQGSEA. V lost 4 bases and J lost 3, with 9 bases in between. CDR3 sequence (DNA): TGCAGCGTTGTCTCGGGGCACTATGGCTACACCTTC. Amino acids: CSVVSGHYGYTF.

A word on this clonotype: A read error is possible here, since a much larger clone lies one base away. The chain couples TRBV7-3 to TRBJ2-3; 7 nucleotides match TRBD1. The CDR3 has 14 residues. Germline loops: CDR1 SGHTA, CDR2 FQGTGA. With V trimmed by 5 bases and J by 2 bases, 4 bases remained unmatched. This CDR3 reads CASSPGTDTDTQYF. CDR3 bases: TGTGCCAGCAGCCCCGGGACAGACACAGATACGCAGTATTTT.

This clonotype was counted many times. This chain connects TRBV7-8 to TRBJ2-3; unclear D gene. The germline V gene encodes CDR1 SGHVS and CDR2 FQNEAQ. V was cut by 1 base and J by 2 bases, with 4 bases left in between. CDR3 length: 13 residues. This CDR3 reads CASSLVPTDTQYF. DNA of the CDR3: TGTGCCAGCAGCTTAGTCCCCACAGATACGCAGTATTTT.

This clonotype came up a few times. The V and J genes are TRBV9 and TRBJ2-5, with D tentatively TRBD2 (5 bases). The V end lost 4 bases, the J end lost 4 bases, and 17 bases lay between the germline ends. Germline lookup yields CDR1 SGDLS and CDR2 YYNGEE. The CDR3 runs 15 residues. The chain's CDR3 is CASSPAPLGGETQYF. The CDR3 nucleotides are TGTGCCAGCAGCCCAGCCCCACTAGGAGGAGAGACCCAGTACTTC.

The chain uses TRBV6-1 and TRBJ2-1; 9 positions match TRBD1. CDR3 length: 16 amino acids. Losses at the gene ends were 5 bases for V and 8 bases for J; bases not matched to a gene: 13. Germline V gene lookup returns CDR1 MNHNS and CDR2 SASEGT. CDR3 sequence reads: CASSSGQGPLFDEQFF. The CDR3 DNA reads TGTGCCAGCAGTTCGGGACAGGGACCCCTCTTCGATGAGCAGTTCTTC.

In this sample, this clonotype turned up many times. This chain uses TRBV7-2 with TRBJ2-4, with D perhaps TRBD1 or TRBD2 (5 bases each). V was shortened by 1 base and J by 2 bases, with 9 bases between the two germline ends. Germline values: CDR1 SGHTA, CDR2 FQGNSA. The CDR3 has 15 residues. DNA of the CDR3: TGTGCCAGCAGCTTAGGGGGGACCACCAAAAACATTCAGTACTTC. Its translation: CASSLGGTTKNIQYF.

The genes are TRBV6-2 or TRBV6-3 and TRBJ2-1; 7 bases map to TRBD2. This CDR3 spans 10 amino acids. CDR1 and CDR2 from the germline V gene are MNHEY and SVGEGT. Trimming cost V 10 bases and J 8 bases; bases outside gene matches: 2. The CDR3 here is CATAGDEQFF. The DNA of the CDR3 is TGTGCCACCGCGGGGGATGAGCAGTTCTTC.

This chain connects TRBV7-9 to TRBJ2-1; 8 positions agree with TRBD1. CDR3 size: 15 residues. Germline V CDR1 and CDR2: SEHNR, FQNEAQ (reference sequence). V trimming: 5 bases; J trimming: 7 bases; junction bases outside the gene matches: 10. The CDR3 sequence: CASSERWTGLNEQFF. The CDR3 DNA follows: TGTGCCAGCAGCGAAAGATGGACAGGGCTAAATGAGCAGTTCTTC. Drawing the rest from reference TRBV7-9 and TRBJ2-1, the complete variable domain is DTGVSQNPRHKITKRGQNVTFRCDPISEHNRLYWYRQTLGQGPEFLTYFQNEAQLEKSRLLSDRFSAERPKGSFSTLEIQRTEQGDSAMYLCASSERWTGLNEQFFGPGTRLTVL.

V is TRBV19 and J is TRBJ1-6, with D unclear. Trimming left V 5 bases short and J 7 bases short, with 15 bases between. Per germline, CDR1 LNHDA and CDR2 SQIVND (reference sequence). There are 15 residues in the CDR3. The CDR3 DNA follows: TGTGCCAGTAGTCAAAACAACTGGGAAAATTCACCCCTCCACTTT. As protein: CASSQNNWENSPLHF.

For the CDR3, the DNA is TGTGCCATCAGTGACCCGGGGATGAACACTGAAGCTTTCTTT. Protein: CAISDPGMNTEAFF. The V call is TRBV10-3, the J call TRBJ1-1, with D hard to call. The germline CDR1 and CDR2 sequences are ENHRY and SYGVKD. The CDR3 has 14 amino acids. Trimming took off 3 bases at V and 0 bases at J, with 8 bases between the two ends.

This clonotype came up a few times. The chain employs TRBV7-6 and TRBJ2-1; TRBD2 matches 7 bases. Trimming cost V 1 base and J 3 bases; bases outside gene matches: 12. Germline V gene sequence: CDR1 SGHVS, CDR2 FNYEAQ. The CDR3 has 18 amino acids. CDR3 region: CASSLGASSGGGYNEQFF. CDR3 sequence (DNA): TGTGCCAGCAGCTTAGGGGCTTCTAGCGGCGGGGGCTACAATGAGCAGTTCTTC.

There are many counts of this clonotype. The rearrangement uses TRBV7-6 and TRBJ2-1; 9 bases line up with TRBD1. The CDR3 has 17 amino acids. V shed 0 bases and J 9 bases; nucleotides not matched to a gene: 12. The germline V gene has CDR1 SGHVS and CDR2 FNYEAQ. In DNA, the CDR3 is TGTGCCAGCAGCTTAGCCCGTGACAGGGGGGAGTCGGGTGAGCAGTTCTTC. Amino acid sequence: CASSLARDRGESGEQFF. Variable domain in full (rest from reference TRBV7-6 and TRBJ2-1): GAGVSQSPRYKVTKRGQDVALRCDPISGHVSLYWYRQALGQGPEFLTYFNYEAQQDKSGLPNDRFSAERPEGSISTLTIQRTEQRDSAMYRCASSLARDRGESGEQFFGPGTRLTVL.

The chain recombines TRBV11-2 with TRBJ2-2; D gene unclear. This CDR3 region has 12 residues. From germline, CDR1 is SGHAT and CDR2 FQNNGV. Trimming shortened V by 5 bases and J by 6 bases, and 7 bases separated the two germline ends. In DNA, the CDR3 is TGTGCCAGCAGCCGGTGGGCCGGGGAGCTGTTTTTT. Encoded protein: CASSRWAGELFF.

Many counts were recorded for this clonotype. The CDR3 sequence: CASSFVSEAFF. The DNA of the CDR3 is TGTGCCAGCAGCTTCGTTTCTGAAGCTTTCTTT. The V call is TRBV7-2, the J call TRBJ1-1; D gene ambiguous. With 3 bases removed from V and 6 bases from J, the gap between germline ends came to 5 bases. CDR3 length: 11 residues. Looked up from germline, CDR1 is SGHTA and CDR2 is FQGNSA.

This clonotype occurred a few times. The V and J genes are TRBV6-1 and TRBJ1-1, with no clear D. Germline-derived CDR1 and CDR2 are MNHNS and SASEGT. This CDR3 comprises 14 residues. The germline V and J ends were trimmed by 2 bases and 4 bases, with 11 bases remaining between them. CDR3 coding DNA: TGTGCCAGCAGTGAAAAAGGGAGGATCACTGAAGCTTTCTTT. Translated, it gives CASSEKGRITEAFF.

This clonotype was observed many times. The V call is TRBV7-9, the J call TRBJ2-5; D unresolved. The CDR3 sequence is 14 residues long. V gave up 5 bases and J gave up 2 bases, with 12 bases separating them. In germline, CDR1 is SEHNR, CDR2 FQNEAQ (reference sequence). The CDR3 DNA reads as TGTGCCAGCAGCCAGAGTGGCGGACAAGAGACCCAGTACTTC. Encoded protein: CASSQSGGQETQYF.

The table lists this clonotype with a count of one. The chain carries TRBV10-2 and TRBJ1-1; 9 nucleotides line up with TRBD1. The trim removed 2 bases at V and 5 bases at J, leaving 3 bases unmatched. Germline-derived CDR1 and CDR2 are WSHSY and SAAADI. CDR3 length: 14 amino acids. CDR3 region: CASSENRGHTEAFF. Written as DNA, the CDR3 is TGCGCCAGCAGTGAGAACAGGGGGCATACTGAAGCTTTCTTT.

This chain joins TRBV19 and TRBJ1-1; maybe TRBD1 (6 bases). Germline CDR1 and CDR2: LNHDA and SQIVND (reference sequence). The CDR3 extends over 12 amino acids. V was trimmed by 8 bases and J by 10 bases, leaving 17 bases between them. The CDR3 reads CASWGGPLGAFF. The CDR3 DNA reads TGTGCCAGTTGGGGGGGGCCACTGGGAGCTTTCTTT.